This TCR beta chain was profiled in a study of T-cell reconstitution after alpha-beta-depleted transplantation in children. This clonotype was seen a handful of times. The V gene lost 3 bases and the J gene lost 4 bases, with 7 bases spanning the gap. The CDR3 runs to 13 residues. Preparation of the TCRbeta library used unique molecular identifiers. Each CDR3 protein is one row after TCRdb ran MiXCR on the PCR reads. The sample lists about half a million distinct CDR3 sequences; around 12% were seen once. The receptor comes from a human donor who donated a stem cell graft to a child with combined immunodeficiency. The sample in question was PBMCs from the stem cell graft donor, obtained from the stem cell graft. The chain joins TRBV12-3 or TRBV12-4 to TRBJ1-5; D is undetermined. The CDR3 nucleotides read TGTGCCAGCAGTTTGCATACTAATCAGCCCCAGCATTTT. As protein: CASSLHTNQPQHF.